One T cell receptor beta chain is described in this entry. CD4+ cell separation produced CD45RA+ naive and CD45RA-negative memory subsets. In replicate PCRs of sorted subsets, approximately 210 ng DNA, about 29,000 T cell genomes, was used. In the original analysis: Filtering differed, since immunoSEQ gave only junction sequences and no quality scores. Only in-frame clones appear in the TCRdb table, and some are missing; sequencing was by immunoSEQ multiplex PCR. V, J and clone size derive from that table, while D and trimming were established from the DNA sequence. The data show approximately 2.3 million clones, 80% to 95% seen once. The germline V and J ends were trimmed by 6 bases and 11 bases, with 10 bases remaining between them. Looked up from germline, CDR1 is SGDLS and CDR2 is YYNGEE. The CDR3 is made up of 10 amino acids. The data are from a study of shared clonotypes between healthy human individuals.

The TCR comes from a man between 18 and 29 years old in good health. Some clones in this sample may be carry-over from other donors' samples. Sequenced material: naive CD4+ T cells from PBMCs. Specified subset: CD45RA+ positively selected. This chain uses TRBV9 with TRBJ2-3; tentatively, D is TRBD1 or TRBD2 (6 bases each). The CDR3 DNA follows: TGTGCCAGCATGAAGGGGGGGCAGTATTTT. Translation: CASMKGGQYF.